This entry describes one T cell receptor (beta chain). The length of the CDR3 is 14 residues. From germline, CDR1 is SNHLY and CDR2 FYNNEI. The V gene lost 9 bases and the J gene lost 3 bases, with 15 bases spanning the gap. This record comes from a study of OX40 agonist ivuxolimab in advanced cancers. Study information: Dose-escalation patients had hepatocellular carcinoma, melanoma, renal cell or head and neck cancer. At 82.7% male, the cohort had a mean age of around 56 years, ranging from about 20 to 79.

Assay: immunoSEQ multiplex PCR; the TCRdb copy retains only in-frame clones and omits some. The data show tens of thousands of clones, about 90% seen once. The clonotype was recovered from an adult with an advanced solid tumor such as melanoma, head and neck, liver or kidney cancer. The specimen was CD4+ or CD8+ T cells sorted from blood, collected in a trial of the OX40 agonist ivuxolimab. V usage is TRBV2 and J usage is TRBJ2-1; D gene uncertain. CDR3 amino acids: CARYPHLGYNEQFF. CDR3 nucleotide sequence: TGTGCCAGATACCCCCACCTTGGCTACAATGAGCAGTTCTTC.